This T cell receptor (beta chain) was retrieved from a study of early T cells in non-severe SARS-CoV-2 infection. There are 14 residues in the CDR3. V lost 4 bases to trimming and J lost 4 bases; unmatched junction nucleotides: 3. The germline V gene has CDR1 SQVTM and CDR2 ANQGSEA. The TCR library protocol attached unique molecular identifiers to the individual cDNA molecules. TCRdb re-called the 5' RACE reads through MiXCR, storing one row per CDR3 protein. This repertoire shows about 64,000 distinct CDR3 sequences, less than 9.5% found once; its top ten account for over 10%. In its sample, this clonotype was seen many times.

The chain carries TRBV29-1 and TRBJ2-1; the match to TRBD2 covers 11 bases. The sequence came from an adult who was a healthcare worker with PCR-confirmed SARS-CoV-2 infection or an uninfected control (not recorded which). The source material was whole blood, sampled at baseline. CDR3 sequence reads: CSVAIAGGYNEQFF. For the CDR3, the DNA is TGCAGCGTTGCAATAGCGGGAGGGTACAATGAGCAGTTCTTC.